This note documents a single TCR beta chain sequence. Its specificity is not known. Sequencing used immunoSEQ multiplex PCR; TCRdb keeps in-frame clones, though not all of them. Of more than 2 million clones listed, approximately 95% are singletons. These data originate in a study of shared clonotypes between healthy human individuals. Study outcomes and limitations: Across subsets, estimated richness was generally greater for naive than for memory populations. Depth of sequencing was expected to influence donor clonotype sharing. The authors sampled blood alone, and tissue repertoires likely differ.

The sample taken for sequencing was naive CD4+ T cells sorted from blood. Sample subset: CD45RA+ positively selected. This TCR was sampled from a man in his late teens or twenties in good health.

The CDR3 protein is CASSLVLLSSGGGSRNGYTF. In DNA form, the CDR3 reads TGCGCCAGCAGCTTGGTTCTTTTGTCGTCAGGGGGCGGCTCTAGGAATGGCTACACCTTC. The chain combines TRBV5-1 with TRBJ1-2, with 8 positions matching TRBD1. The V and J ends lost 0 bases and 6 bases, in that order; junction bases with no gene match: 22. The germline V gene encodes CDR1 SGHRS and CDR2 YFSETQ. CDR3 length: 20 amino acids.